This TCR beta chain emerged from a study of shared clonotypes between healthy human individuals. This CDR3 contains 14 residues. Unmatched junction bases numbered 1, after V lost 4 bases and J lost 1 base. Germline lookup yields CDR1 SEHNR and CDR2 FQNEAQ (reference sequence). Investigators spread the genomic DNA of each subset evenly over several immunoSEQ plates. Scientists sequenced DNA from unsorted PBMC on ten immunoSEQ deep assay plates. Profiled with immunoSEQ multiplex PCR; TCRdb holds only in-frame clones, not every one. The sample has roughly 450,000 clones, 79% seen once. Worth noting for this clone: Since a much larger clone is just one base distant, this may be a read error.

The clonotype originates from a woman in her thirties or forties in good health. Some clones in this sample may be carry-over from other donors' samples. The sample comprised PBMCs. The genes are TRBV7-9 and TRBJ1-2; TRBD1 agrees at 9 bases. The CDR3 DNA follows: TGTGCCAGCAGCTCGGGACAGGGTAACTATGGCTACACCTTC. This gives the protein CASSSGQGNYGYTF.